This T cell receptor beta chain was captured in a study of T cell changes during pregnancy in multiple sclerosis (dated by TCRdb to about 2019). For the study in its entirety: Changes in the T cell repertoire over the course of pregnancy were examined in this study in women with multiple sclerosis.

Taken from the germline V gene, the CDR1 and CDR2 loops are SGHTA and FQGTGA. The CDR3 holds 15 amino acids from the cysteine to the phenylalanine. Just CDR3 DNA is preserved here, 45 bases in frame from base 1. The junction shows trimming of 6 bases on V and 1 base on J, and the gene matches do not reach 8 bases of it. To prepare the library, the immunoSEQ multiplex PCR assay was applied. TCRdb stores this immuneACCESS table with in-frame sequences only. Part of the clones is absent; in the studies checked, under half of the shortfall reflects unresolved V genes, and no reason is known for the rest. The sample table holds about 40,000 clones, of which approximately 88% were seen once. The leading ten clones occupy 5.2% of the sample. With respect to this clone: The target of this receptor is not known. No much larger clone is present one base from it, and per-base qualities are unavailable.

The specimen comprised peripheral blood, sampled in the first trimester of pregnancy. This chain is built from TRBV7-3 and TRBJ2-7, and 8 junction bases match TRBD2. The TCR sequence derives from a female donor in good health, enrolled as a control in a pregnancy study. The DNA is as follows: TGTGCCAGCAGTCTACTAGCGGCCCCTTCCTACGAGCAGTACTTC. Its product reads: CASSLLAAPSYEQYF.